What follows is one T cell receptor (beta chain) and its context. Its antigen is not known. The sample is drawn from a study of shared clonotypes between healthy human individuals. About the study: Researchers assigned three CD4 naive, three CD4 memory, two CD8 naive and one CD8 memory plate to each donor. Study results and limitations: At large depth, rarefaction still showed sorted-subset sequencing to be incomplete. Genetic and exposure-history diversity was limited by the small donor number. For naive CD4 cells, 4.5% to 6.5% of clonotypes were shared across a handful of donors.

From germline, CDR1 is SGDLS and CDR2 YYNGEE. The CDR3 sequence is 14 residues long. Trimming removed 6 bases from V and 0 bases from J, with 12 bases in between. CD8 cells classed as naive were CD45RO-negative and positively selected for CCR7, excluding terminally differentiated effector memory CD45RA+ cells. Here immunoSEQ multiplex PCR was the method, and the copy in TCRdb shows in-frame clones only, minus some. Of approximately 2,000,000 clones listed, about 94% were seen once; the top ten hold 1.5% to 2%. This chain uses TRBV9 with TRBJ1-2, with a tentative D call TRBD1 (5 bases). The sequenced sample was naive CD8+ T cells from PBMCs. The receptor was derived from a man aged 18-30 years in good health. Some clones in this sample may be carry-over from other donors' samples. The CDR3 DNA follows: TGTGCCAGCACCAGGGACGCCCCTAACTATGGCTACACCTTC. Translating it yields CASTRDAPNYGYTF.